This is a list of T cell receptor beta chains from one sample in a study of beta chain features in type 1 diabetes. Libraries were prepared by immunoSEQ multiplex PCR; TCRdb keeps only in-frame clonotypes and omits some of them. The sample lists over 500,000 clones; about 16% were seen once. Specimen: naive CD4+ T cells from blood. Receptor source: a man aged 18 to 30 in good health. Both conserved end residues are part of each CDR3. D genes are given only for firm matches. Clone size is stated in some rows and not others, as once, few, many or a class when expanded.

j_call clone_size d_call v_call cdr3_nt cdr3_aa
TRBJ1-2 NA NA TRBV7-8 TGTGCCAGCAGCCCAGATTCCAACTATGGCTACACCTTC CASSPDSNYGYTF
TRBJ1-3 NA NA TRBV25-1 TGTGCCAGCAGTGTTAGGGGGACAGGAAACACCATATATTTT CASSVRGTGNTIYF
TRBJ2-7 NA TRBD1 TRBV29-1 TGCAGCGCTGCTACAGGGGCTACCTACGAGCAGTACTTC CSAATGATYEQYF
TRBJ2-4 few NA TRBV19 TGTGCCAGTAGTATAGTGGGTAGCGGAGTAGCCAAAAACATTCAGTACTTC CASSIVGSGVAKNIQYF
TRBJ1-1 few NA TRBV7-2 TGTGCCAGCAGCCCGGGGACTCTCAGAATTACTGAAGCTTTCTTT CASSPGTLRITEAFF
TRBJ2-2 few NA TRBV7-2 TGTGCCAGCAGCTCAAACAGGGTGAACGGGGAGCTGTTTTTT CASSSNRVNGELFF
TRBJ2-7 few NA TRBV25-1 TGTGCCAGCACTCCTCGGCCCCCCTACGAGCAGTACTTC CASTPRPPYEQYF
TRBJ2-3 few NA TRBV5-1 TGCGCCAGCAGCTTGGGACGACCATTCGGCAGACAGGAGGGCACAGATACGCAGTATTTT CASSLGRPFGRQEGTDTQYF
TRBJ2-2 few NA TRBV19 TGTGCCAGTACCATCTCAGAAGGGGTCAGGAGCACCGGGGAGCTGTTTTTT CASTISEGVRSTGELFF
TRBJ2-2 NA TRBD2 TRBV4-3 TGCGCCAGCAGCCCGACCGGGACTAGCGGGAGAGCATGGGCCGGGGAGCTGTTTTTT CASSPTGTSGRAWAGELFF
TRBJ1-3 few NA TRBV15 TGTGCCAGCGCCAGAGACTCTGGAAACACCATATATTTT CASARDSGNTIYF
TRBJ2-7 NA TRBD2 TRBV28 TGTGCCAGCAGTTCTGGGACTAGCGGATTCTACGAGCAGTACTTC CASSSGTSGFYEQYF
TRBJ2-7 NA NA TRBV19 TGTGCCAGTAGTATTATCGGCGGGCGGATCTACGAGCAGTACTTC CASSIIGGRIYEQYF
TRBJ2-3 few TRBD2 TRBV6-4 TGTGCCAGCCGGAATAGCGGGGGTACAGATACGCAGTATTTT CASRNSGGTDTQYF
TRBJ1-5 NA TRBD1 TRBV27 TGTGCCAGCAGCTTGACAGGGGGTCAGCCCCAGCATTTT CASSLTGGQPQHF
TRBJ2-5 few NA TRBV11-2 TGTGCCAGCAGCCTCTTAGAGACCCAGTACTTC CASSLLETQYF
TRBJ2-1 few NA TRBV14 TGTGCCAGCAGCCAAAACGGTAGGGGGTCAGAAGGGCAGTTCTTC CASSQNGRGSEGQFF
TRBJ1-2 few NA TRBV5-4 TGTGCCAGCAGCTTGGAACAACGATATGGCTACACCTTC CASSLEQRYGYTF
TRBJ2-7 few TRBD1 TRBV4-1 TGCGCCAGCAGCTGGACAGGTGTGTCCTACGAGCAGTACTTC CASSWTGVSYEQYF
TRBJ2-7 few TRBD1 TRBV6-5 TGTGCCAGCAGTCGCCAAGGGACAGGGACCTACGAGCAGTACTTC CASSRQGTGTYEQYF
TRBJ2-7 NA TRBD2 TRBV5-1 TGCGCCAGCATGGAGATAGCGGGAGGGAACGAGCAGTACTTC CASMEIAGGNEQYF
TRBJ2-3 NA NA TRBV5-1 TGCGCCAGCAGCTTGGACAGACCCACAGATACGCAGTATTTT CASSLDRPTDTQYF
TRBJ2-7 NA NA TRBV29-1 TGCAGCGTCGAACCGCAGTGGGGAATTGGGGACGAGCAGTACTTC CSVEPQWGIGDEQYF
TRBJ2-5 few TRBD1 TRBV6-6 TGTGCCAGCAGCTACGGGACAGGGGGGGGCCAAGAGACCCAGTACTTC CASSYGTGGGQETQYF
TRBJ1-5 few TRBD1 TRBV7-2 TGTGCCAGCAGCCGCTCCGGGACAGAGGGCAATCAGCCCCAGCATTTT CASSRSGTEGNQPQHF
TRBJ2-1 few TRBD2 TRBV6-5 TGTGCCAGCAGTCTCGCGACTAGCGGGACCAATGAGCAGTTCTTC CASSLATSGTNEQFF
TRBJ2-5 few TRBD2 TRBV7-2 TGTGCCAGCAGCTTAGGTGGGGCGGGAGGACAAAAGACCCAGTACTTC CASSLGGAGGQKTQYF
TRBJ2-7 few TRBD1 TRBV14 TGTGCCAGCAGCCAACCGCAGGGGGCGAACGAGCAGTACTTC CASSQPQGANEQYF
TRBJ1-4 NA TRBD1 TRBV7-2 TGTGCCAGCAGCCGTGACAGGGGATCCGAAAAACTGTTTTTT CASSRDRGSEKLFF
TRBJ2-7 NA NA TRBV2 TGTGCCAGCACAGCCTTATCGTACGAGCAGTACTTC CASTALSYEQYF
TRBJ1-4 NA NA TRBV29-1 TGCAGCAGCTACAGCCCCCTCAATGAAAAACTGTTTTTT CSSYSPLNEKLFF
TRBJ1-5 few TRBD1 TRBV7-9 TGTGCCAGCAGCCTTAGTCGGACAGGCTATAGCAATCAGCCCCAGCATTTT CASSLSRTGYSNQPQHF
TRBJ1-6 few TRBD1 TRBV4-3 TGCGCCAGCAGCCGCGGGACAGGGCCTAATTCACCCCTCCACTTT CASSRGTGPNSPLHF
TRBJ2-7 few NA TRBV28 TGTGCCAGCAGTCCTACTTGGGACGAGCAGTACTTC CASSPTWDEQYF
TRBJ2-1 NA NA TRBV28 TGTGCCAGCAGTGTAGTCCTCCCGCGTCCCAGCTATGAGCAGTTCTTC CASSVVLPRPSYEQFF
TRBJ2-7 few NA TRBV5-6 TGTGCCAGCAGCTCGACAGGCACCTACGAGCAGTACTTC CASSSTGTYEQYF
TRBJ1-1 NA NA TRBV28 TGTGCCAGCAGTTTAGGGCAGCTTGAAGCTTTCTTT CASSLGQLEAFF
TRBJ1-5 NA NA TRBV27 TGTGCCAGCAGTCCCCGAAGCTCCAATCAGCCCCAGCATTTT CASSPRSSNQPQHF
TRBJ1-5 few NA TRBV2 TGTGCCAGCAGTGATTCCGGGTATGGCAATCAGCCCCAGCATTTT CASSDSGYGNQPQHF
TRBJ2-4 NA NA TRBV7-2 TGTGCCAGCAGCTTAATAGGACGGAGGGAGGAAAACATTCAGTACTTC CASSLIGRREENIQYF
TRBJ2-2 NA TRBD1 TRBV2 TGTGCCAGGGGACAGGGGGCTGTCGGGGAGCTGTTTTTT CARGQGAVGELFF
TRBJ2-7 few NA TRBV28 TGTGCCAGCAGTTACTCCGGGACCCTCGTTTACGAGCAGTACTTC CASSYSGTLVYEQYF
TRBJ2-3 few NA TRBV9 TGTGCCAGCAGCCCCGGGGACTTCGATACGCAGTATTTT CASSPGDFDTQYF
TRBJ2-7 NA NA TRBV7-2 TGTGCCAGCAGCTTAGATACGGGTGGGGCGCGAGAGCAGTACTTC CASSLDTGGAREQYF
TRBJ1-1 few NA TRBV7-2 TGTGCCAGCAGTTTTGGAGGACCGAACACTGAAGCTTTCTTT CASSFGGPNTEAFF